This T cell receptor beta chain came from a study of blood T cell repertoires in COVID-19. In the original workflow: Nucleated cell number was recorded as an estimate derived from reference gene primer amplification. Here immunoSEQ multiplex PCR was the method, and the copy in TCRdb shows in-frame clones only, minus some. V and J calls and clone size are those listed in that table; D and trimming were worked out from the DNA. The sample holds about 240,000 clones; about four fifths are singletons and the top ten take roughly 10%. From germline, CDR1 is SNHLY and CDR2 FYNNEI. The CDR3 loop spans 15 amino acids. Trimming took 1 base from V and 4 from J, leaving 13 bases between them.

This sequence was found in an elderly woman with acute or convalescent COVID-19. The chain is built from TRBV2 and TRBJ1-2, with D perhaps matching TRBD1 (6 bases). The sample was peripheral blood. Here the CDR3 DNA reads TGTGCCAGCAGTGAAGTCTACAGGGTTGTCTATGGCTACACCTTC. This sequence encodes CASSEVYRVVYGYTF. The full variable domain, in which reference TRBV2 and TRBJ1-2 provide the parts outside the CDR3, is EPEVTQTPSHQVTQMGQEVILRCVPISNHLYFYWYRQILGQKVEFLVSFYNNEISEKSEIFDDQFSVERPDGSNFTLKIRSTKLEDSAMYFCASSEVYRVVYGYTFGSGTRLTVV.